These 15 T cell receptor beta chains originate from one sample sequenced in a study of human T cells and chemical hapten exposure. TCRdb called the RACE reads again in MiXCR, with one record for every CDR3 protein. The data hold fewer than 55,000 distinct CDR3 sequences, with roughly a tenth observed a single time. The time point is: patch test 3, about 24 weeks after DPC sensitization. This sample's treatment: therapeutic diphenylcyclopropenone sensitization with weekly scalp DPC. The source material was whole blood, sampled in connection with sensitization to the hapten diphenylcyclopropenone (DPC). These receptors came from a middle-aged woman with alopecia areata. Some clones in this sample may be carry-over from other donors' samples.

V and J are TRBV11-3 and TRBJ2-2, with D tentatively TRBD1 or TRBD2 (5 bases each). The CDR3 is 18 amino acids. In germline, CDR1 is SGHNT, CDR2 YENEEA. Between the trimmed V and J ends, which lost 4 bases and 6 bases, there was a span of 24 bases. In nucleotides, the CDR3 is TGTGCCAGCAGCTCTACCAGACAGCTCACGGTGGGAGCCGGGGAGCTGTTTTTT. It encodes CASSSTRQLTVGAGELFF.

This clonotype turned up a few times. This rearrangement joins TRBV30 to TRBJ1-2; D uncertain. This CDR3 comprises 13 residues. The germline CDR1 and CDR2 sequences are GTSNPN and SVGIG (reference sequence). Trimming stripped 4 bases from V and 3 bases from J, with 12 bases between. CDR3 in DNA: TGTGCCTGGAACGGTCCACCATACTATGGCTACACCTTC. It encodes CAWNGPPYYGYTF.

This clonotype was found a few times. This chain joins TRBV12-3 or TRBV12-4 and TRBJ2-7; the D is unclear. The CDR3 runs 14 residues. Trimming shortened V by 5 bases and J by 1 base, and 12 bases separated the two germline ends. CDR3 protein: CASSADPTSYEQYF. The CDR3 nucleotides are TGTGCCAGCAGTGCTGACCCAACGTCCTACGAGCAGTACTTC.

This clonotype was detected a few times. The chain carries TRBV4-2 and TRBJ2-1, with 13 bases that match TRBD2. Germline V gene sequence: CDR1 LGHNA, CDR2 YNFKEQ. The CDR3 length is 17 residues. The V and J ends lost 1 base and 8 bases, in that order; junction bases with no gene match: 8. In nucleotides, the CDR3 is TGTGCCAGCAGCCAAGGGACTAGCGGGGGACCCGAGGATGAGCAGTTCTTC. It specifies CASSQGTSGGPEDEQFF.

At least ten counts were recorded for this clonotype. The CDR3 region is CASSKRGLAGSNEQFF. DNA of the CDR3: TGTGCCAGCAGCAAACGGGGACTAGCGGGGAGCAATGAGCAGTTCTTC. The V gene is TRBV21-1, the J gene TRBJ2-1; the listed D gene, TRBD2, was not tested against the DNA. TRBV21-1 constitutes a pseudogene. The CDR3 spans 16 residues.

There are many counts of this clonotype. The chain is built from TRBV7-7 and TRBJ2-7, with D unclear. CDR3 size: 13 residues. CDR1 and CDR2 from the germline V gene are SSHAT and FNYEAQ (reference sequence). Deletions cut 3 bases from V and 2 bases from J, with 8 bases between. CDR3 region: CASSFGAAYEQYF. Here the CDR3 DNA reads TGTGCCAGCAGCTTCGGAGCAGCCTACGAGCAGTACTTC.

This clonotype has a count of ten or more. The chain carries TRBV6-6 and TRBJ1-2; a weak D match, TRBD1 (5 bases). V lost 2 bases and J 1 base, leaving 14 bases between the germline ends. Germline V gives CDR1 MNHNY, CDR2 SVGAGI (reference sequence). This CDR3 has 16 amino acids. The CDR3 DNA follows: TGTGCCAGCAGTTACCTGCGGACCAGGGTTAACTATGGCTACACCTTC. Its translation: CASSYLRTRVNYGYTF.

At least ten counts were recorded for this clonotype. This chain uses TRBV6-5 with TRBJ2-7; D unclear. The CDR3 runs 15 residues. V shed 5 bases and J shed 2 bases, with 16 bases lying between them. The V gene's germline CDR1 is MNHEY and CDR2 SVGAGI. The CDR3 region has the DNA TGTGCCAGCAGTACCCGACGAAGGAACACCTACGAGCAGTACTTC. Encoded protein: CASSTRRRNTYEQYF.

The chain carries TRBV15 and TRBJ1-1; 7 bases align to TRBD1. The CDR3 spans 13 residues. The V segment lost 0 bases and the J segment 8 bases; nucleotides outside the gene matches: 3. Germline values: CDR1 LNHNV, CDR2 YYDKDF (reference sequence). CDR3 protein: CATSREAGGEAFF. In DNA form, the CDR3 reads TGTGCCACCAGCAGAGAGGCAGGGGGAGAAGCTTTCTTT.

This clonotype turned up a few times. The chain recombines TRBV3-1 with TRBJ2-6; D is unclear. The CDR3 spans 15 residues. V was trimmed by 1 base and J by 2 bases, leaving 6 bases between them. Germline values: CDR1 LGHDT, CDR2 YNNKEL (reference sequence). This chain's CDR3 is CASSQVGAGANVLTF. CDR3 DNA sequence: TGTGCCAGCAGCCAAGTTGGGGCTGGGGCCAACGTCCTGACTTTC. Full variable domain (missing parts from reference TRBV3-1 and TRBJ2-6): DTAVSQTPKYLVTQMGNDKSIKCEQNLGHDTMYWYKQDSKKFLKIMFSYNNKELIINETVPNRFSPKSPDKAHLNLHINSLELGDSAVYFCASSQVGAGANVLTFGAGSRLTVL.

The chain has TRBV18 and TRBJ1-4, with D possibly TRBD1 on 6 matching bases. V shed 3 bases and J shed 8 bases, with 13 bases lying between them. This CDR3 is built from 14 residues. The germline CDR1 and CDR2 sequences are KGHSH and LQKENI. The CDR3: CASSPSRQEEKLFF. The CDR3 DNA reads as TGTGCCAGCTCACCTTCGCGACAGGAAGAAAAACTGTTTTTT.

The chain joins TRBV4-2 to TRBJ2-3; TRBD2 might be the D (5 bases). Trimming took 1 base from V and 4 from J, leaving 6 bases between them. CDR3 length equals 13 residues. The germline V gene has CDR1 LGHNA and CDR2 YNFKEQ. CDR3 DNA sequence: TGTGCCAGCAGCCAAGCTAGCCCAGATACGCAGTATTTT. Its protein is CASSQASPDTQYF.

This clonotype was seen many times. The rearrangement uses TRBV7-3 and TRBJ2-1, with D unresolved. CDR1 is SGHTA, CDR2 FQGTGA, per germline. The CDR3 is made up of 15 amino acids. The V and J ends lost 2 bases and 8 bases respectively, with 16 bases between them. The CDR3 nucleotides read TGTGCCAGCAGCTTAGGCCTGGGAAAGGGCGATGAGCAGTTCTTC. As protein: CASSLGLGKGDEQFF.

The chain joins TRBV7-9 to TRBJ2-1; 9 bases are shared with TRBD2. V gave up 5 bases and J gave up 5 bases; unmatched junction bases: 10. Per germline, CDR1 SEHNR and CDR2 FQNEAQ (reference sequence). This CDR3 contains 16 residues. DNA of the CDR3: TGTGCCAGCAGCCGCCCATCCCTAGCGGGGAACAATGAGCAGTTCTTC. Translation: CASSRPSLAGNNEQFF.

This clonotype was observed a handful of times. J is TRBJ2-7 and V is TRBV6-1; 11 nucleotides agree with TRBD1. CDR3 size: 16 residues. The V segment lost 4 bases and the J segment 1 base; nucleotides outside the gene matches: 6. CDR1 is MNHNS, CDR2 SASEGT, per germline. The CDR3 loop is CASSVTGTGGSYEQYF. The CDR3 region has the DNA TGTGCCAGCAGTGTAACCGGGACAGGGGGTTCCTACGAGCAGTACTTC.